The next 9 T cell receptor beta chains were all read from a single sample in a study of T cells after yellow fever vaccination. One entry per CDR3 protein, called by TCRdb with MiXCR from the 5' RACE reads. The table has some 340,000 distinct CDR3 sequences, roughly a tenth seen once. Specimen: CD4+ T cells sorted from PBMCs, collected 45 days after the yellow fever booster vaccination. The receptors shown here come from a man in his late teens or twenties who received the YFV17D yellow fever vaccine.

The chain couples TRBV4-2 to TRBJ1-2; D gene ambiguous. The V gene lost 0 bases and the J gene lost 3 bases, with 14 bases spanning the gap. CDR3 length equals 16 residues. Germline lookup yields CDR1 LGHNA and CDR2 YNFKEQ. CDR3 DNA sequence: TGTGCCAGCAGCCAAGAAACGGTTACTGGGGACTATGGCTACACCTTC. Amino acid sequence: CASSQETVTGDYGYTF.

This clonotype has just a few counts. The CDR3 reads CASSFRRGQTDTQYF. CDR3 sequence (DNA): TGCGCCAGCAGCTTCCGGCGGGGCCAGACAGATACGCAGTATTTT. The chain carries TRBV5-1 and TRBJ2-3, with a tentative D call TRBD2 (6 bases). This CDR3 has 15 residues. The V and J ends lost 2 bases and 3 bases respectively, with 13 bases between them. The germline CDR1 and CDR2 sequences are SGHRS and YFSETQ.

The CDR3 nucleotides are TGCGCCAGCAGCCAAGACCTCCAGCGGGGGGGCACAGATACGCAGTATTTT. Its translation: CASSQDLQRGGTDTQYF. The V and J genes are TRBV4-3 and TRBJ2-3; 9 bases are a match to TRBD2. Germline loops: CDR1 LGHNA, CDR2 YSLEER. Trimming cost V 0 bases and J 1 base; bases outside gene matches: 5. The CDR3 runs 17 residues.

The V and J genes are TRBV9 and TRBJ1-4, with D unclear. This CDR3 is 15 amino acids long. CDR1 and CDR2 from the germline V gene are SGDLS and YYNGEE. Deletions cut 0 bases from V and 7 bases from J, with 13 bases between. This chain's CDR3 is CASSVAGGGLEKLFF. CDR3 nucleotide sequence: TGTGCCAGCAGCGTAGCCGGTGGAGGGCTTGAAAAACTGTTTTTT. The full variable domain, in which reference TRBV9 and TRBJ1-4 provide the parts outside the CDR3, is DSGVTQTPKHLITATGQRVTLRCSPRSGDLSVYWYQQSLDQGLQFLIQYYNGEERAKGNILERFSAQQFPDLHSELNLSSLELGDSALYFCASSVAGGGLEKLFFGSGTQLSVL.

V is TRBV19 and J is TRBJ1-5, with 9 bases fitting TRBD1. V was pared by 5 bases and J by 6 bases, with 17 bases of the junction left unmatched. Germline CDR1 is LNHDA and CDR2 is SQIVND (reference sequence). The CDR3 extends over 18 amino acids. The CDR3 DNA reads TGTGCCAGTAGTCTAAACGGCCCCAGACAGGGGGTAAGTCAGCCCCAGCATTTT. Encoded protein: CASSLNGPRQGVSQPQHF.

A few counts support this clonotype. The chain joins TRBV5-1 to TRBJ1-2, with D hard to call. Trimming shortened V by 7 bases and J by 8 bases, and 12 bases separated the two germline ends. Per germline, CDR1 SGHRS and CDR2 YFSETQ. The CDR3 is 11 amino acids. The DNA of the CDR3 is TGCGCCAGCGGCGACTTGGCAGGCTACACCTTC. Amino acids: CASGDLAGYTF.

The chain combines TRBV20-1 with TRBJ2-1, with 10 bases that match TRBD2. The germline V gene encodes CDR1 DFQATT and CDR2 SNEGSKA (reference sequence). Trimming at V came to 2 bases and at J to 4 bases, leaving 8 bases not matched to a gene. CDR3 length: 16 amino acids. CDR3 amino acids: CSARTLGLAAYNEQFF. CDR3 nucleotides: TGCAGTGCTAGAACACTCGGACTAGCGGCTTACAATGAGCAGTTCTTC.

This CDR3 is CASSSQGGWGNYGYTF. The CDR3 bases are TGTGCCAGCAGTTCCCAGGGGGGCTGGGGGAACTATGGCTACACCTTC. This chain links TRBV2 with TRBJ1-2; 7 bases agree with TRBD1. V was clipped by 5 bases and J by 2 bases; unmatched bases: 11. Germline CDR1 SNHLY, CDR2 FYNNEI. CDR3 length equals 16 residues.

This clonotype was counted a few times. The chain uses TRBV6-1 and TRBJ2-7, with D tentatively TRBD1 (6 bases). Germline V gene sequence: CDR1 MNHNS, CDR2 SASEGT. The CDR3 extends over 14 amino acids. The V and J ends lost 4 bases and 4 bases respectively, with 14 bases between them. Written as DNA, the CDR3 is TGTGCCAGCAGTGGACAGGTAGGCCCTTACGAGCAGTACGTC. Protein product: CASSGQVGPYEQYV.